Following are 10 T cell receptor beta chains from one sample sequenced in a study of T cells in Graves' hyperthyroidism and ophthalmopathy. From RNA transcripts, TCR beta CDR3 regions were amplified. TCR CDR3 regions were first amplified by RT-PCR with HTBI primers. TCRdb reprocessed the multiplex PCR reads with MiXCR, giving one entry per CDR3 protein. The data show fewer than 650,000 distinct CDR3 sequences, under 15% seen once. The specimen sequenced was blood. The source of these receptors is a middle-aged woman with Graves' ophthalmopathy.

The chain has TRBV19 and TRBJ1-1; D remains ambiguous. The germline CDR1 and CDR2 sequences are LNHDA and SQIVND (reference sequence). Trimming took 4 bases from V and 1 from J, leaving 16 bases between them. The CDR3 is 16 amino acids. CDR3 coding DNA: TGTGCCAGTAGTACCCTATTAGGGCAGAAGAACACTGAAGCTTTCTTT. This translates into CASSTLLGQKNTEAFF.

At least ten counts were recorded for this clonotype. The V and J genes are TRBV24-1 and TRBJ1-1; D is unclear. The germline V gene encodes CDR1 KGHDR and CDR2 SFDVKD. The V and J ends lost 5 bases and 0 bases respectively, with 6 bases between them. This CDR3 is 13 amino acids long. CDR3 DNA: TGTGCCACCAGTGCCGGCCTGAACACTGAAGCTTTCTTT. Residues: CATSAGLNTEAFF.

V gene TRBV29-1 combines with J gene TRBJ2-7, with 12 positions matching TRBD2. Germline V gene data show CDR1 as SQVTM and CDR2 as ANQGSEA. The V segment lost 0 bases and the J segment 1 base; nucleotides outside the gene matches: 1. The CDR3 consists of 15 residues. The CDR3: CSVEDTSGRSYEQYF. The CDR3 coding sequence is TGCAGCGTTGAAGATACTAGCGGGAGGTCCTACGAGCAGTACTTC.

In its sample, this clonotype was seen many times. The V and J genes are TRBV7-9 and TRBJ2-4, with a weak D call TRBD2 (7 bases). The germline V and J ends were trimmed by 3 bases and 5 bases, with 11 bases remaining between them. Germline CDR1 reads SEHNR; CDR2 reads FQNEAQ (reference sequence). The length of the CDR3 is 14 residues. CDR3 region: CASSFGGRENIQYF. Here the CDR3 DNA reads TGTGCCAGCAGCTTCGGGGGGCGGGAAAACATTCAGTACTTC.

This clonotype came up a few times. The J gene is TRBJ1-1, the V gene TRBV10-3; D remains unclear. Germline V lookup: CDR1 ENHRY, CDR2 SYGVKD. Trimming removed 5 bases from V and 1 base from J, with 11 bases in between. The CDR3 is 14 amino acids. For the CDR3, the DNA is TGTGCCATCAGTAAGGGTACGGAGAACACTGAAGCTTTCTTT. Encoded protein: CAISKGTENTEAFF.

This clonotype was counted a few times. The CDR3 DNA reads as TGTGCCAGCAGCTTAGGGGGGAGGACTAGCGGTTTCTCCTACGAGCAGTACTTC. The encoded protein is CASSLGGRTSGFSYEQYF. V gene TRBV11-2 combines with J gene TRBJ2-7; 10 nucleotides line up with TRBD2. The J segment lost 0 bases and the V segment lost 1 base, leaving 9 bases of the junction unmatched. The CDR3 is 18 residues long. Germline CDR1 is SGHAT and CDR2 is FQNNGV.

This clonotype was seen many times. The chain is built from TRBV7-9 and TRBJ2-7; TRBD2 is a possible D gene (5 bases). The CDR3 extends over 15 amino acids. Trimming stripped 5 bases from V and 3 bases from J, with 17 bases between. Germline loops: CDR1 SEHNR, CDR2 FQNEAQ (reference sequence). CDR3 loop: CASSPQRRGVYEQYF. The CDR3 DNA reads TGTGCCAGCAGCCCCCAACGACGGGGTGTCTACGAGCAGTACTTC.

This clonotype was seen repeatedly, ten times or more. The chain couples TRBV25-1 to TRBJ1-1; D unclear. The CDR3 totals 14 residues. Germline lookup yields CDR1 MGHDK and CDR2 SYGVNS. Trimming cost V 6 bases and J 3 bases, with 14 bases left between them. This CDR3 reads CASRGRVADTEAFF. As DNA, the CDR3 is TGTGCCAGCAGGGGTAGAGTGGCGGACACTGAAGCTTTCTTT.

The chain recombines TRBV6-2 or TRBV6-3 with TRBJ2-2; TRBD1 matches at 8 bases. V dropped 7 bases and J dropped 5; count of bases not matched to a gene: 6. Germline-derived CDR1 and CDR2 are MNHEY and SVGEGT. The CDR3 is 14 residues long. CDR3 DNA sequence: TGTGCCAGCAAGGACAGGGTGGAGACCGGGGAGCTGTTTTTT. Translated: CASKDRVETGELFF.

CDR3 sequence reads: CASSLEERNTEAFF. The DNA of the CDR3 is TGTGCCAGCAGCTTAGAGGAGAGGAACACTGAAGCTTTCTTT. The gene calls are TRBV11-3 and TRBJ1-1, with D unclear. The CDR3 loop spans 14 amino acids. V lost 0 bases to trimming and J lost 1 base, with 6 bases between them. Germline V gene lookup returns CDR1 SGHNT and CDR2 YENEEA.